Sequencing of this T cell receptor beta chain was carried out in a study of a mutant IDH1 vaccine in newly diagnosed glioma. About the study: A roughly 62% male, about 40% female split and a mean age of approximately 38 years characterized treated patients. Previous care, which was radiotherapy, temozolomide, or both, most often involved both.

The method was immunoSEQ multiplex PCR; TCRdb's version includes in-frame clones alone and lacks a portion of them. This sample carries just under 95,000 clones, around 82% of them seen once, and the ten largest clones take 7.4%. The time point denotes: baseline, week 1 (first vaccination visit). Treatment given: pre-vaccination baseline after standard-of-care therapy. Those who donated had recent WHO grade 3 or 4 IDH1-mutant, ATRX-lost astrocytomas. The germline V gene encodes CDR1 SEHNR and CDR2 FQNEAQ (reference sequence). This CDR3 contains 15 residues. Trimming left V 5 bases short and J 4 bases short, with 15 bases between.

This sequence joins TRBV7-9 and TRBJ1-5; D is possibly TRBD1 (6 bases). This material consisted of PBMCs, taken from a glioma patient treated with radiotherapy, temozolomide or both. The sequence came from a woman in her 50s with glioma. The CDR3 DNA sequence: TGTGCCAGCAGCCCCATGGGGGGGGCAAATCAGCCCCAGCATTTT. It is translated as CASSPMGGANQPQHF. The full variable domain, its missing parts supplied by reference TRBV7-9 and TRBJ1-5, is DTGVSQNPRHKITKRGQNVTFRCDPISEHNRLYWYRQTLGQGPEFLTYFQNEAQLEKSRLLSDRFSAERPKGSFSTLEIQRTEQGDSAMYLCASSPMGGANQPQHFGDGTRLSIL.